This T cell receptor (beta chain) was retrieved from a study of blood T cell repertoires in COVID-19. In the original processing: Estimation of nucleated cell counts was performed using reference gene primer amplification. Clones were sequenced by immunoSEQ multiplex PCR, and TCRdb holds only the in-frame ones, with some missing. V and J calls and clone size follow that table, whereas D and trimming were derived from the DNA. Among 150,000 to 200,000 clones, more than 75% were seen once, and the ten largest hold 7.8%. Germline values: CDR1 SGHNT, CDR2 YYREEE (reference sequence). The CDR3 loop spans 15 amino acids. The J segment lost 2 bases and the V segment lost 4 bases, leaving 3 bases of the junction unmatched.

The clonotype comes from a woman in her fifties or sixties with COVID-19, enrolled during active disease. Input material: peripheral blood. V usage is TRBV5-4 and J usage is TRBJ2-1; TRBD2 aligns across 10 bases. CDR3 sequence reads: CASSLGTSAYNEQFF. In nucleotides, the CDR3 is TGTGCCAGCAGCCTCGGGACTAGCGCCTACAATGAGCAGTTCTTC.